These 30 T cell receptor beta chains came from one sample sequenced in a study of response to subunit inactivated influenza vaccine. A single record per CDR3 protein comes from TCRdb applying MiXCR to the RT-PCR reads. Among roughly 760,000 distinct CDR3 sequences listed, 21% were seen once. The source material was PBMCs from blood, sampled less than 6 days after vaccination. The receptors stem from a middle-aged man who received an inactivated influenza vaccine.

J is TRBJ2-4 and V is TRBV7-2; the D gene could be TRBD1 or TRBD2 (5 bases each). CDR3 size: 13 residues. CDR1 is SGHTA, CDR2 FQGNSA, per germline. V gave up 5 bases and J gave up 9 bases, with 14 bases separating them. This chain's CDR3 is CASSPGPKGIQYF. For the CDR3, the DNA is TGTGCCAGCAGCCCGGGGCCAAAGGGCATTCAGTACTTC.

DNA for the CDR3: TGTGCCAGCAGCCAAGGTTCGGGAGGCTGGCAAGAGACCCAGTACTTC. Its protein product is CASSQGSGGWQETQYF. The chain couples TRBV4-2 to TRBJ2-5; 7 nucleotides align to TRBD2. The CDR3 is made up of 16 amino acids. Germline V CDR1 and CDR2: LGHNA, YNFKEQ. V dropped 1 base and J dropped 2; count of bases not matched to a gene: 7.

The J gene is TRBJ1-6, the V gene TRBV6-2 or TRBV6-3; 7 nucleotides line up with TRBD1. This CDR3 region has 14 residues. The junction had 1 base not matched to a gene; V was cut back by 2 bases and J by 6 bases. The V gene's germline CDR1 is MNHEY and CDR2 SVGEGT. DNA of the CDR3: TGTGCCAGCAGTTACGGACAGGTTAATTCACCCCTCCACTTT. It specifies CASSYGQVNSPLHF.

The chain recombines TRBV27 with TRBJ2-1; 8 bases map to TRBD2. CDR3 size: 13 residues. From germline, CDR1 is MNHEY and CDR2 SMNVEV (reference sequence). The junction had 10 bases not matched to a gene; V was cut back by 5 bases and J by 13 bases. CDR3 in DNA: TGTGCCAGCAGTCGCTTGGGCGGGGGGTACCAGTTCTTC. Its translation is CASSRLGGGYQFF.

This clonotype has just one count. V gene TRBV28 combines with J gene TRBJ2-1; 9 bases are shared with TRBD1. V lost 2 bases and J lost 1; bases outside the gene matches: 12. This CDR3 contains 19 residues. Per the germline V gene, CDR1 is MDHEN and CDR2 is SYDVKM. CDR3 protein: CASSLAGTGTLGSYNEQFF. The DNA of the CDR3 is TGTGCCAGCAGTTTAGCCGGGACAGGGACTTTGGGGTCCTACAATGAGCAGTTCTTC.

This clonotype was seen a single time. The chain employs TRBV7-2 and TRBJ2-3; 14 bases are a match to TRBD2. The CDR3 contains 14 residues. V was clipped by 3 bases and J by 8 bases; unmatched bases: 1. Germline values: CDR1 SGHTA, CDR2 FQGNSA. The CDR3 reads CASSFGLAGGTQYF. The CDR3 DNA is TGTGCCAGCAGCTTTGGACTAGCGGGGGGTACGCAGTATTTT.

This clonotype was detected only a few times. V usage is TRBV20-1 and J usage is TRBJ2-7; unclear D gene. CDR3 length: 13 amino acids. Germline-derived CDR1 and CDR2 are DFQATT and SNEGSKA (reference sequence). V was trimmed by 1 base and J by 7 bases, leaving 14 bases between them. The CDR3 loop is CSARGLNLREQYF. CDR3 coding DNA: TGCAGTGCTAGAGGGCTCAATTTGCGAGAGCAGTACTTC.

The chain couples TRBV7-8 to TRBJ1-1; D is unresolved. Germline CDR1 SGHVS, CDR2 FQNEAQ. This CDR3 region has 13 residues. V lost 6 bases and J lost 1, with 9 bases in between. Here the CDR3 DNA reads TGTGCCAGCAGTCGGGCCGAGAACACTGAAGCTTTCTTT. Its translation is CASSRAENTEAFF.

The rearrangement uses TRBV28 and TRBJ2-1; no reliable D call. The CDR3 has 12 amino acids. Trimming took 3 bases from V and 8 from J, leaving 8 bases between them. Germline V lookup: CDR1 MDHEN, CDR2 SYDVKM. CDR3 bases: TGTGCCAGCAGTTTCTACGGCTATGAGCAGTTCTTC. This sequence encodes CASSFYGYEQFF.

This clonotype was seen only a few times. The CDR3 protein is CASSLYSGHYGYTF. CDR3 coding DNA: TGTGCCAGCAGCTTATACAGCGGTCACTATGGCTACACCTTC. This rearrangement joins TRBV11-2 to TRBJ1-2, with D uncertain. Per germline, CDR1 SGHAT and CDR2 FQNNGV. Trimming removed 2 bases at V and 3 bases at J, with 10 bases between. This CDR3 spans 14 amino acids.

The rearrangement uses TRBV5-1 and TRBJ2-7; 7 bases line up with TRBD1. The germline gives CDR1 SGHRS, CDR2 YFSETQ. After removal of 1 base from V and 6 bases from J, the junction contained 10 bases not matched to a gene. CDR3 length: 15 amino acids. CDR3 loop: CASSLSVQGPSEQYF. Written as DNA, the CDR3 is TGCGCCAGCAGCTTGTCCGTACAGGGGCCCAGCGAGCAGTACTTC.

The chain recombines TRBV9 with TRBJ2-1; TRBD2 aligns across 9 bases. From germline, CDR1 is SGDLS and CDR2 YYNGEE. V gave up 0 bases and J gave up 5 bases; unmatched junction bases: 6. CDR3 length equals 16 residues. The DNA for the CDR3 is TGTGCCAGCAGCGTAGAGGGCAGCGGGGGGCACAATGAGCAGTTCTTC. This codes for CASSVEGSGGHNEQFF.

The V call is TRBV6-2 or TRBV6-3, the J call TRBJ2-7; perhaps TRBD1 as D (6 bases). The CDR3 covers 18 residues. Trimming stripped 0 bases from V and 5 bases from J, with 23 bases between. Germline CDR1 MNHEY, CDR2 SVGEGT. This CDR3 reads CASSYSIQHTGSIHEQYF. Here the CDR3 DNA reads TGTGCCAGCAGTTACTCGATACAACACACAGGGAGCATCCACGAGCAGTACTTC.

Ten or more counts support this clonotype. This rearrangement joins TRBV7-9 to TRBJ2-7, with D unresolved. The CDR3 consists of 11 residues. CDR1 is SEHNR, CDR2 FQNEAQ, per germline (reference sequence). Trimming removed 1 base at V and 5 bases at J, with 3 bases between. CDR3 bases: TGTGCCAGCAGCTTAGACAACGAGCAGTACTTC. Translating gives CASSLDNEQYF. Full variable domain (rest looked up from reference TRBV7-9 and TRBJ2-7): DTGVSQNPRHKITKRGQNVTFRCDPISEHNRLYWYRQTLGQGPEFLTYFQNEAQLEKSRLLSDRFSAERPKGSFSTLEIQRTEQGDSAMYLCASSLDNEQYFGPGTRLTVT.

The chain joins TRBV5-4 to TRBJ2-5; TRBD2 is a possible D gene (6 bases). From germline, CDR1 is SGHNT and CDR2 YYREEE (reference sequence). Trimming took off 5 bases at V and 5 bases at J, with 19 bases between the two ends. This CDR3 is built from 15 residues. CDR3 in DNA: TGTGCCAGCAGATATTGGGGATCGGGAGCGGAGACCCAGTACTTC. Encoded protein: CASRYWGSGAETQYF.

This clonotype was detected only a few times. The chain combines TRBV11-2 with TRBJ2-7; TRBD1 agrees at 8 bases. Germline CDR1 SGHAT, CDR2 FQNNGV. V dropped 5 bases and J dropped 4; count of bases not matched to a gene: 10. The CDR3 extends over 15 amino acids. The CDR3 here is CASSPIRRGPYEQYF. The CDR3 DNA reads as TGTGCCAGCAGCCCCATTCGCAGGGGGCCGTACGAGCAGTACTTC. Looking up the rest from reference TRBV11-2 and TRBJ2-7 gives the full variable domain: EAGVAQSPRYKIIEKRQSVAFWCNPISGHATLYWYQQILGQGPKLLIQFQNNGVVDDSQLPKDRFSAERLKGVDSTLKIQPAKLEDSAVYLCASSPIRRGPYEQYFGPGTRLTVT.

CDR3 loop: CASRRGDGYTF. The CDR3 DNA follows: TGTGCCAGCAGGAGAGGAGACGGCTACACCTTC. The V gene is TRBV7-9, the J gene TRBJ1-2, with D unresolved. This CDR3 contains 11 residues. Germline CDR1 is SEHNR and CDR2 is FQNEAQ (reference sequence). V lost 6 bases and J lost 8, with 10 bases in between.

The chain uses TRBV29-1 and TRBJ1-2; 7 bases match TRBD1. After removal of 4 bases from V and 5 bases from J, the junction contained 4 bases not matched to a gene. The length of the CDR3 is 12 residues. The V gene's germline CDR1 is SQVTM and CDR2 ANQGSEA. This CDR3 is CSVGDRKYGYTF. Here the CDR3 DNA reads TGCAGCGTTGGGGACAGAAAATATGGCTACACCTTC.

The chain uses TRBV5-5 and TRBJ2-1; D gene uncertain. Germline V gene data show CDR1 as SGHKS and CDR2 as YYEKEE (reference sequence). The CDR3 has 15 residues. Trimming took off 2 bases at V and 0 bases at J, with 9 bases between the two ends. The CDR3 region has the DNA TGTGCCAGCAGCTTAACAACGAGCTCCTACAATGAGCAGTTCTTC. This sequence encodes CASSLTTSSYNEQFF.

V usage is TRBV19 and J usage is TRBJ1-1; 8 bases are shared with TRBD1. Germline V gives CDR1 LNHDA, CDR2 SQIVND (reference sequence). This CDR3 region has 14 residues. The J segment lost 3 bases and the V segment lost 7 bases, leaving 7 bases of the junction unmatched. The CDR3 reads CASIETGEDTEAFF. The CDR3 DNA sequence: TGTGCCAGTATCGAGACAGGGGAGGACACTGAAGCTTTCTTT.

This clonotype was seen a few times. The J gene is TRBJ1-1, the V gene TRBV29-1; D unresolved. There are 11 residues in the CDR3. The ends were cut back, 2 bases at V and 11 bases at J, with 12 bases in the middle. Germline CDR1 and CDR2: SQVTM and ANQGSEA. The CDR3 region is CSVEKVVGAFF. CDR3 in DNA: TGCAGCGTTGAAAAAGTAGTTGGGGCTTTCTTT.

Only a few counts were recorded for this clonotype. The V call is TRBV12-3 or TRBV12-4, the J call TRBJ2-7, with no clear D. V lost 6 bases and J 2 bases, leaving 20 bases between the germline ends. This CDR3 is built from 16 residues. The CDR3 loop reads CASRPHLGYRPYEQYF. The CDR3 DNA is TGTGCCAGCAGACCCCATCTCGGGTATCGCCCCTACGAGCAGTACTTC.

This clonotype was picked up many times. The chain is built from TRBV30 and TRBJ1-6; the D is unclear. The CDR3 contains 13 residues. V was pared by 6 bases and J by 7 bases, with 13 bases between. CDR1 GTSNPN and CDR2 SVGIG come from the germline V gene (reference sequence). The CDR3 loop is CACLGQTNSPLHF. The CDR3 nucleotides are TGTGCCTGTCTAGGGCAGACGAATTCACCCCTCCACTTT.

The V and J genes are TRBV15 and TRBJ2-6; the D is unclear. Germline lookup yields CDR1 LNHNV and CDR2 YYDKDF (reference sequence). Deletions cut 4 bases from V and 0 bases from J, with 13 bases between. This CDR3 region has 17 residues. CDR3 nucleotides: TGTGCCACCAGCACGGTACAGCGATTCTCTGGGGCCAACGTCCTGACTTTC. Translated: CATSTVQRFSGANVLTF. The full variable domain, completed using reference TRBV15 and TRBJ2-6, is DAMVIQNPRYQVTQFGKPVTLSCSQTLNHNVMYWYQQKSSQAPKLLFHYYDKDFNNEADTPDNFQSRRPNTSFCFLDIRSPGLGDTAMYLCATSTVQRFSGANVLTFGAGSRLTVL.

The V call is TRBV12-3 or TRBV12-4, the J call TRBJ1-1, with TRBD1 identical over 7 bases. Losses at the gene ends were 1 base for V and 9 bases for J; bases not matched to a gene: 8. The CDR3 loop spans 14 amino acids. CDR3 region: CASSLGTGENQAFF. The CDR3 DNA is TGTGCCAGCAGTTTAGGCACAGGGGAAAATCAAGCTTTCTTT.

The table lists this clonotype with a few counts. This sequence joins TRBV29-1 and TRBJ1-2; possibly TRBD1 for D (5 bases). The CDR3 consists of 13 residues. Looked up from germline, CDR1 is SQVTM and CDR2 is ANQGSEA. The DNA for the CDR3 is TGCAGTGTCCGGGGCCCGCCGAACTATGGCTACACCTTC. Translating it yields CSVRGPPNYGYTF. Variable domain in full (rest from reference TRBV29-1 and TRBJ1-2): SAVISQKPSRDICQRGTSLTIQCQVDSQVTMMFWYRQQPGQSLTLIATANQGSEATYESGFVIDKFPISRPNLTFSTLTVSNMSPEDSSIYLCSVRGPPNYGYTFGSGTRLTVV.

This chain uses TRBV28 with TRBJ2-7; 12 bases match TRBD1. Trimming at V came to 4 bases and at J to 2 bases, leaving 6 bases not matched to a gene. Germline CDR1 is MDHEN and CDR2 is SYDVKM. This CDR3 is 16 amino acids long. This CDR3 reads CASSSVGTGGPYEQYF. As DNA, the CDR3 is TGTGCCAGCAGTTCCGTTGGGACAGGGGGCCCCTACGAGCAGTACTTC.

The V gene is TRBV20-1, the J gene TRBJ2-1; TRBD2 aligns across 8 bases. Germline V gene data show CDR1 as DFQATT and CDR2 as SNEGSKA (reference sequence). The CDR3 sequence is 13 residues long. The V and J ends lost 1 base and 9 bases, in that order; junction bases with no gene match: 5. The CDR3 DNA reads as TGCAGTGCTAGAGCGGGAGGGGGTAGTGAGCAGTTCTTC. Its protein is CSARAGGGSEQFF.

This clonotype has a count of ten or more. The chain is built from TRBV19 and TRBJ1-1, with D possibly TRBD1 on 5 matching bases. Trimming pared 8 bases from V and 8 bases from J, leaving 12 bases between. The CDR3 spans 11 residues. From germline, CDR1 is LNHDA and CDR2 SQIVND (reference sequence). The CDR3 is CASEGAEEAFF. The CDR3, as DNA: TGTGCCAGTGAAGGGGCAGAAGAAGCTTTCTTT.

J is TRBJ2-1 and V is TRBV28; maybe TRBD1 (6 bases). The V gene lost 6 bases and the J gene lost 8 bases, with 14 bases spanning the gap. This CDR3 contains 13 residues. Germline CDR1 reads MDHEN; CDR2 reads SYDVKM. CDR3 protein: CASRTYGGHEQFF. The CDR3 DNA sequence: TGTGCCAGCAGGACTTATGGGGGCCATGAGCAGTTCTTC.